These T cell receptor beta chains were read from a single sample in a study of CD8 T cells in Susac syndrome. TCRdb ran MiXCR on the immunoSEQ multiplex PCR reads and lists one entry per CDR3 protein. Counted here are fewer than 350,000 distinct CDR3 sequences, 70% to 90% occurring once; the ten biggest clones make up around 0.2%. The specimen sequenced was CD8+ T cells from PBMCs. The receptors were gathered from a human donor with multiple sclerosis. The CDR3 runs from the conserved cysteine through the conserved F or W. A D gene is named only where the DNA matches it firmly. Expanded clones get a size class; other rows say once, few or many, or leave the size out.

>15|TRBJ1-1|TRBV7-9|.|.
TGTGCCAGCAGCCAAGCGCCGGCACGGAACACTGAAGCTTTCTTT
CASSQAPARNTEAFF
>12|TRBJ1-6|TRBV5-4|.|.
TGTGCCAGCAGCTTGGAAGGTTCACCCCTCCACTTT
CASSLEGSPLHF
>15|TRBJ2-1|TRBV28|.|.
TGTGCCAGCACCCCCTTTTACGCCTCCTACAATGAGCAGTTCTTC
CASTPFYASYNEQFF
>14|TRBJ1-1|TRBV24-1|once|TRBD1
TGTGCCACCAGTGATGACAGGGGATTAAATGAAGCTTTCTTT
CATSDDRGLNEAFF
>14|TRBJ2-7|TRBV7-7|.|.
TGTGCTAGCAGCCCCGACATCGGCTACTACGAGCAGTACTTC
CASSPDIGYYEQYF
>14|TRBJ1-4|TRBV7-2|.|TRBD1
TGTGCCAGCAGCCCGGGACAGAGTAATGAAAAACTGTTTTTT
CASSPGQSNEKLFF
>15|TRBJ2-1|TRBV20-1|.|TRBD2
TGCAGTGCTAGACTAGCGGGAGGGTCGTACAATGAGCAGTTCTTC
CSARLAGGSYNEQFF
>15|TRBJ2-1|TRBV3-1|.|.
TGTGCCAGCAGCCAAGACGCAATTAGGGTCAATGAGCAGTTCTTC
CASSQDAIRVNEQFF
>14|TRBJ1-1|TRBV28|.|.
TGTGCCAGCAGTTTCCCCGGGGCCGATACTGAAGCTTTCTTT
CASSFPGADTEAFF
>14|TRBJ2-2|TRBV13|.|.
TGTGCCAGCAGCTTGTCGGGAGTTTCGCGGGAGCTGTTTTTT
CASSLSGVSRELFF
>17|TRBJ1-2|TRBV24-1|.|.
TGTGCCACCAGTGATTACTTTGGGGCTCTAGGCGTTTTTGGCTACACCTTC
CATSDYFGALGVFGYTF
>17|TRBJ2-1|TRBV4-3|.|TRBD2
TGCGCCAGCAGCCAAGATCCCGCTGCGGGAGGAGTCAATGAGCAGTTCTTC
CASSQDPAAGGVNEQFF
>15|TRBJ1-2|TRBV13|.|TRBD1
TGTGCCAGCAGCTCGGGACAGGGAGGCGACTATGGCTACACCTTC
CASSSGQGGDYGYTF
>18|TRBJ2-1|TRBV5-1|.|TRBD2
TGCGCCAGCAGCTTGGGCCATTATGGACTAGCGGGTACCAATGAGCAGTTCTTC
CASSLGHYGLAGTNEQFF
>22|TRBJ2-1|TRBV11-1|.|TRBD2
TGTGCCAGCAGCGCGGGACTAGCGGGAGACGGCCCGTTTATAAGCTCCTACAATGAGCAGTTCTTC
CASSAGLAGDGPFISSYNEQFF
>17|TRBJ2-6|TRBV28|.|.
TGTGCCAGCAGTTTTACGACAGGACTCTCTGGGGCCAACGTCCTGACTTTC
CASSFTTGLSGANVLTF
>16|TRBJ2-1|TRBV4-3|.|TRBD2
TGCGCCAGCAGCCACCACCTAGCGGGAGTCTACAATGAGCAGTTCTTC
CASSHHLAGVYNEQFF
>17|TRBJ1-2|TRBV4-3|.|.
TGCGCCAGCAGCCAAGATCGAAGGGGGGGGCTGATCTATGGCTACACCTTC
CASSQDRRGGLIYGYTF
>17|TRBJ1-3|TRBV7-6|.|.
TGTGCCAGCAGCTTCCCTTGGGGGCGTCGAGGTGGAAACACCATATATTTT
CASSFPWGRRGGNTIYF
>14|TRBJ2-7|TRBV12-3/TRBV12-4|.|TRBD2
TGTGCCAGCGGCCAACTAGCGGGAACCTACGAGCAGTACTTC
CASGQLAGTYEQYF
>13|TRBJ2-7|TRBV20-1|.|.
TGCAGTGCCCCGACAGGACCCTCCTACGAGCAGTACTTC
CSAPTGPSYEQYF
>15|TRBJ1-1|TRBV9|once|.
TGTGCCAGCAGCGTAGTTCCAGGGGAAAAGACTGAAGCTTTCTTT
CASSVVPGEKTEAFF
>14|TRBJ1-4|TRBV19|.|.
TGTGCCAGTAGTACCCCCCGGGACGAGGAAAAACTGTTTTTT
CASSTPRDEEKLFF
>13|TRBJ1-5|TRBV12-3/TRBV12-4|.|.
TGTGCCAGCAGTTTAAGTGAGGATCAGCCCCAGCATTTT
CASSLSEDQPQHF
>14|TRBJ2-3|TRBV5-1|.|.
TGCGCCAGCAGACCGGGACACAACGCAGATACGCAGTATTTT
CASRPGHNADTQYF
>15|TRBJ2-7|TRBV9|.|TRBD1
TGTGCCAGCAGCGAAAGACAGGGGCCCTATTCCGAGCAGTACTTC
CASSERQGPYSEQYF
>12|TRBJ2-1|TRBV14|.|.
TGTGCCAGCAGCCAAGATCCAGGAGAGCAGTTCTTC
CASSQDPGEQFF
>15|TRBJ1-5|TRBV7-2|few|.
TGTGCCAGCAGCTTCGGGACTGTTAGCAATCAGCCCCAGCATTTT
CASSFGTVSNQPQHF
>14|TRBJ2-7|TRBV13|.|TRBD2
TGTGCCAGCAGCTTAGACGAGCGGGACTACGAGCAGTACTTC
CASSLDERDYEQYF
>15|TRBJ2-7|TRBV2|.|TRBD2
TGTGCCAGCAGTGATGTAGGCGGGAGCGGGTACGAGCAGTACTTC
CASSDVGGSGYEQYF
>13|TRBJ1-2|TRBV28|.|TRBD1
TGTGCCAGCAGCTCAGGGGGGAACTATGGCTACACCTTC
CASSSGGNYGYTF
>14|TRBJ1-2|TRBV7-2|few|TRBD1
TGTGCCAGCAGCTTAGGGACAGGGGGCGTAGGCTACACCTTC
CASSLGTGGVGYTF
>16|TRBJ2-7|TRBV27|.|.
TGTGCCAGCAGTTCTCATCTCGGACAGGGAGGGGACGAGCAGTACTTC
CASSSHLGQGGDEQYF
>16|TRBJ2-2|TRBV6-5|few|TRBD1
TGTGCCAGCAGTTACCACCGACAGGGACGGGCCGGGGAGCTGTTTTTT
CASSYHRQGRAGELFF
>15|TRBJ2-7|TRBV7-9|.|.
TGTGCCAGCAGCCCCGCCCTTGGACTCAACTACGAGCAGTACTTC
CASSPALGLNYEQYF
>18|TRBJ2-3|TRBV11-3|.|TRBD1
TGTGCCAGCAGCCCCCCCGGGACAGCCTTTCCCCTTTCAGATACGCAGTATTTT
CASSPPGTAFPLSDTQYF
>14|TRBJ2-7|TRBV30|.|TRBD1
TGTGCCTGGAGTGTAACACAGGGGGCCAACGAGCAGTACTTC
CAWSVTQGANEQYF
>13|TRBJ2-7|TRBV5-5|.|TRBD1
TGTGCCAGCACCCCGACAGGGGTCTACGAGCAGTACTTC
CASTPTGVYEQYF
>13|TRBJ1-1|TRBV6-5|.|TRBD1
TGTGCCATCCGGGACAGCCTGAACACTGAAGCTTTCTTT
CAIRDSLNTEAFF
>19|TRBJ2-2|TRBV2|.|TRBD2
TGTGCCAGCATCCTGAAGACTAGCGGGAGGAACAGGGGGACCGGGGAGCTGTTTTTT
CASILKTSGRNRGTGELFF
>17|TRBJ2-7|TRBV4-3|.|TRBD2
TGCGCCAGCAGCCAAGATAGGTACGGCGGGAGGGCCTACGAGCAGTACTTC
CASSQDRYGGRAYEQYF
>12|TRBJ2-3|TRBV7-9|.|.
TGTGCCAGCAGCCGAATCACAGATACGCAGTATTTT
CASSRITDTQYF
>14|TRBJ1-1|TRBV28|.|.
TGTGCCAGCAGTTTATACCCCGGGAGGACTGAAGCTTTCTTT
CASSLYPGRTEAFF
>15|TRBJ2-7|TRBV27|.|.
TGTGCCAGCAGTTTAGTTTACGGAGGGGGGGACGAGCAGTACTTC
CASSLVYGGGDEQYF
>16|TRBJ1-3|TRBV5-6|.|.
TGTGCCAGCAGCTTGTATCGGGGGTTTGGTGGATCCACTATATATTTT
CASSLYRGFGGSTIYF
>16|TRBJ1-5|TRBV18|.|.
TGTGCCAGCTCACCCGACGGCGGAGGGATTAATCAGCCCCAGCATTTT
CASSPDGGGINQPQHF
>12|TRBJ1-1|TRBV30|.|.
TGTGCCTGGAACGAACCGCACACTGAAGCTTTCTTT
CAWNEPHTEAFF
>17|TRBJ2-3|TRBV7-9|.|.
TGTGCCAGCAGCCCCAGGCTGGGCCTGAGGGTGTCAGATACGCAGTATTTT
CASSPRLGLRVSDTQYF
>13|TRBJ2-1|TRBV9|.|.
TGTGCCAGCAGCGACTTCACATACAATGAGCAGTTCTTC
CASSDFTYNEQFF